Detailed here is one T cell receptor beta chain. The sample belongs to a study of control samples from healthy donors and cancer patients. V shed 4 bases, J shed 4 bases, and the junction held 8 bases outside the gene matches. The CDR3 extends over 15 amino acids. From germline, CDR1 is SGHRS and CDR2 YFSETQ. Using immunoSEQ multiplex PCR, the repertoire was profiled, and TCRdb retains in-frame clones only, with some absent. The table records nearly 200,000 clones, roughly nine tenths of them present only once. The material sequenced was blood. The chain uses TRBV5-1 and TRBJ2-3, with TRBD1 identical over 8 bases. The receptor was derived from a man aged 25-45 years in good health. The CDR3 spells CASSDRDRPPDTQYF. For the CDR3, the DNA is TGCGCCAGCAGCGACCGGGACAGGCCACCAGATACGCAGTATTTT.